The 29 T cell receptor beta chains below all came from one sample that was sequenced in a study of CD8+CD57+ T cells in acquired aplastic anemia. According to the study, genomic DNA was the template for TCR beta VDJ and CDR3 profiling. From the reads, TCRdb called clonotypes with MiXCR, one entry per CDR3 protein. The sample includes about 110,000 distinct CDR3 sequences, roughly 51% of them seen just once. The source material was sorted CD4+, CD8+, or CD8+CD57+ T cells (not recorded which) from PBMCs. The receptors come from a human donor in good health, serving as a control.

This CDR3 is CASSGTSGGFSYNEQFF. The CDR3 nucleotides are TGTGCCAGCAGCGGGACTAGCGGGGGCTTCTCCTACAATGAGCAGTTCTTC. This chain uses TRBV9 with TRBJ2-1; TRBD2 aligns across 13 bases. The trim removed 3 bases at V and 0 bases at J, leaving 3 bases unmatched. CDR3 length: 17 amino acids. From germline, CDR1 is SGDLS and CDR2 YYNGEE.

This chain links TRBV2 with TRBJ2-3; no reliable D call. Trimming removed 6 bases from V and 1 base from J, with 5 bases in between. This CDR3 spans 12 amino acids. In germline, CDR1 is SNHLY, CDR2 FYNNEI. CDR3 sequence reads: CASSWGTDTQYF. CDR3 DNA: TGTGCCAGCAGCTGGGGCACAGATACGCAGTATTTT.

The chain is built from TRBV5-6 and TRBJ2-5; 8 bases are a match to TRBD2. Trimming removed 4 bases from V and 3 bases from J; junction bases left unmatched: 8. There are 15 residues in the CDR3. Germline lookup yields CDR1 SGHDT and CDR2 YYEEEE. Written as DNA, the CDR3 is TGTGCCAGCAGCGTAACGGGGGGGCAGGAAGAGACCCAGTACTTC. This sequence encodes CASSVTGGQEETQYF.

Note on this clonotype: A much larger clonotype is one base distant, so this may be a read error. This chain joins TRBV12-3 or TRBV12-4 and TRBJ1-5; no firm D call. Trimming stripped 1 base from V and 5 bases from J, with 6 bases between. The CDR3 is 13 amino acids. CDR3: CASSLEGHQPQHF. The DNA for the CDR3 is TGTGCCAGCAGTTTAGAAGGACATCAGCCCCAGCATTTT.

V usage is TRBV25-1 and J usage is TRBJ1-1, with D perhaps matching TRBD1 (6 bases). This CDR3 contains 18 residues. The germline V gene has CDR1 MGHDK and CDR2 SYGVNS. V gave up 3 bases and J gave up 0 bases, with 20 bases separating them. CDR3 DNA sequence: TGTGCCAGCAGTGACTCGACTAGCGGGGGCCGGGTGAACACTGAAGCTTTCTTT. It codes for CASSDSTSGGRVNTEAFF.

J is TRBJ1-2 and V is TRBV7-9; D remains unclear. CDR1 is SEHNR, CDR2 FQNEAQ, per germline (reference sequence). V was shortened by 6 bases and J by 4 bases, with 12 bases between the two germline ends. CDR3 size: 13 residues. CDR3 protein: CASRIGYGYGYTF. The CDR3 nucleotides read TGTGCCAGCAGGATTGGCTACGGCTATGGCTACACCTTC. Filled out from reference TRBV7-9 and TRBJ1-2, the complete variable domain reads DTGVSQNPRHKITKRGQNVTFRCDPISEHNRLYWYRQTLGQGPEFLTYFQNEAQLEKSRLLSDRFSAERPKGSFSTLEIQRTEQGDSAMYLCASRIGYGYGYTFGSGTRLTVV.

This clonotype was counted at least ten times. The chain employs TRBV19 and TRBJ1-1; D ambiguous. CDR1 and CDR2 (germline): LNHDA, SQIVND (reference sequence). The ends were cut back, 6 bases at V and 1 base at J, with 12 bases in the middle. The CDR3 has 14 amino acids. CDR3 region: CASRLVDWNTEAFF. The CDR3 DNA is TGTGCCAGTAGACTCGTGGACTGGAACACTGAAGCTTTCTTT.

This clonotype showed up just a few times. The chain combines TRBV27 with TRBJ2-5; 9 bases align to TRBD2. CDR1 and CDR2 from the germline V gene are MNHEY and SMNVEV (reference sequence). J lost 2 bases, V lost 2 bases, and 3 bases had no gene match. The CDR3 length is 15 residues. CDR3 nucleotides: TGTGCCAGCAGTTTAGTAGCGGGGGCTCAAGAGACCCAGTACTTC. Its protein is CASSLVAGAQETQYF.

The V and J genes are TRBV10-3 and TRBJ2-7; 8 bases are a match to TRBD1. Germline V gene sequence: CDR1 ENHRY, CDR2 SYGVKD. This CDR3 has 14 residues. The V gene end was trimmed by 7 bases and the J gene end by 6 bases; junction bases not matched to a gene: 11. CDR3 loop: CAINKNRTGFEQYF. The CDR3 DNA is TGTGCCATCAACAAAAACAGGACAGGGTTCGAGCAGTACTTC.

About this clonotype itself: Given the absence of the conserved phenylalanine or tryptophan at the CDR3 end, a read error is likely. The DNA is omitted, as the CDR3 cannot be located on it reliably, and the CDR3 follows TCRdb's listing. The chain uses TRBV29-1 and TRBJ2-7. The CDR3 is 10 amino acids long, termini counted. Germline V gene lookup returns CDR1 SQVTM and CDR2 ANQGSEA. CDR3 loop: CSVAGVERYL.

This chain uses TRBV10-3 with TRBJ1-1; the D gene is possibly TRBD1 (5 bases). Per the germline V gene, CDR1 is ENHRY and CDR2 is SYGVKD. The CDR3 spans 16 residues. Trimming left V 4 bases short and J 1 base short, with 16 bases between. The CDR3 nucleotides are TGTGCCATCAGTGGGACAATTAGCGCAGAGAACACTGAAGCTTTCTTT. Its protein is CAISGTISAENTEAFF.

Ten or more counts support this clonotype. J is TRBJ1-6 and V is TRBV20-1; possible D gene TRBD1, 5 bases. From germline, CDR1 is DFQATT and CDR2 SNEGSKA (reference sequence). V was shortened by 6 bases and J by 10 bases, with 10 bases between the two germline ends. There are 11 residues in the CDR3. The CDR3 reads CSARGDSPLHF. The CDR3 coding sequence is TGCAGTGCGCGAGGGGACTCACCCCTCCACTTT.

This clonotype was recorded many times. The J gene is TRBJ1-2, the V gene TRBV3-1; maybe TRBD1 (5 bases). The germline gives CDR1 LGHDT, CDR2 YNNKEL (reference sequence). V dropped 0 bases and J dropped 0 bases, with 14 bases sitting between them. The CDR3 has 17 residues. This chain's CDR3 is CASSQDETDGTNYGYTF. The CDR3 DNA reads TGTGCCAGCAGCCAAGATGAGACAGACGGGACTAACTATGGCTACACCTTC.

The J gene is TRBJ1-1, the V gene TRBV7-2; D is uncertain. The ends were cut back, 4 bases at V and 3 bases at J, with 6 bases in the middle. Germline CDR1 is SGHTA and CDR2 is FQGNSA. There are 12 residues in the CDR3. In nucleotides, the CDR3 is TGTGCCAGCAGCTCCGTGGACACTGAAGCTTTCTTT. Translating gives CASSSVDTEAFF.

The chain is built from TRBV10-1 and TRBJ1-2; D is uncertain. Trimming removed 6 bases at V and 2 bases at J, with 10 bases between. The CDR3 is 13 residues long. CDR1 WNHNN and CDR2 SYGVQD come from the germline V gene (reference sequence). The CDR3 coding sequence is TGCGCCAGCAGCCAAGCAGACAACTATGGCTACACCTTC. Its protein product is CASSQADNYGYTF.

The J gene is TRBJ2-7, the V gene TRBV15; maybe TRBD2 (6 bases). From germline, CDR1 is LNHNV and CDR2 YYDKDF (reference sequence). This CDR3 is built from 15 residues. Trimming removed 3 bases at V and 3 bases at J, with 15 bases between. In nucleotides, the CDR3 is TGTGCCACCAGCAGTGAACTGGGACTGATCTACGAGCAGTACTTC. Translation gives CATSSELGLIYEQYF.

Details on this clonotype: The junction departs from the called germline gene at one end, perhaps through a read error. The chain has TRBV10-1 and TRBJ1-3, with D perhaps matching TRBD1 (5 bases). This CDR3 region has 14 residues. Looked up from germline, CDR1 is WNHNN and CDR2 is SYGVQD (reference sequence). CDR3 amino acids: CASSSAGSGNTIYF. In DNA, the CDR3 is TGTGCCAGCAGTTCGGCAGGGAGTGGAAACACCATATATTTT.

The CDR3 sequence: CAISESDRGDTYEQYF. CDR3 sequence (DNA): TGTGCCATCAGTGAATCCGACAGGGGGGACACCTACGAGCAGTACTTC. The gene calls are TRBV10-3 and TRBJ2-7, with 9 bases fitting TRBD1. The J segment lost 2 bases and the V segment lost 3 bases, leaving 8 bases of the junction unmatched. This CDR3 region has 16 residues. CDR1 is ENHRY and CDR2 is SYGVKD in the germline V gene.

The chain recombines TRBV20-1 with TRBJ1-1; D ambiguous. Trimming cost V 0 bases and J 5 bases, with 13 bases left between them. Germline CDR1 DFQATT, CDR2 SNEGSKA (reference sequence). The CDR3 totals 14 residues. This CDR3 is CSARDGQPSTEAFF. DNA of the CDR3: TGCAGTGCTAGAGACGGGCAGCCTTCTACTGAAGCTTTCTTT.

This clonotype came up many times. In nucleotides, the CDR3 is TGTGCCAGCAGCCGTACCCCGACAGGATCAAATTCACCCCTCCACTTT. Translating gives CASSRTPTGSNSPLHF. The chain has TRBV7-6 and TRBJ1-6, with D tentatively TRBD1 (6 bases). CDR1 and CDR2 from the germline V gene are SGHVS and FNYEAQ. CDR3 size: 16 residues. Deletions cut 5 bases from V and 7 bases from J, with 18 bases between.

This CDR3 is CASSEDGLEAFF. The DNA of the CDR3 is TGTGCCAGTAGTGAGGACGGACTTGAAGCTTTCTTT. The chain joins TRBV19 to TRBJ1-1; no reliable D call. Trimming left V 5 bases short and J 7 bases short, with 11 bases between. Per germline, CDR1 LNHDA and CDR2 SQIVND (reference sequence). This CDR3 region has 12 residues.

This clonotype came up a few times. V gene TRBV5-6 combines with J gene TRBJ1-2; D is unclear. The CDR3 extends over 12 amino acids. With 5 bases removed from V and 0 bases from J, the gap between germline ends came to 5 bases. Germline V CDR1 and CDR2: SGHDT, YYEEEE. This CDR3 is CASRQSNYGYTF. The DNA for the CDR3 is TGTGCCAGCAGACAGTCTAACTATGGCTACACCTTC.

Only one count was recorded for this clonotype. The V call is TRBV19, the J call TRBJ1-1, with D unclear. The CDR3 totals 15 residues. V was clipped by 5 bases and J by 3 bases, with 16 bases between them. CDR1 and CDR2 (germline): LNHDA, SQIVND (reference sequence). The chain's CDR3 is CASSPNDRSYTEAFF. The DNA for the CDR3 is TGTGCCAGTAGTCCTAATGATCGCAGTTACACTGAAGCTTTCTTT.

The J gene is TRBJ2-3, the V gene TRBV7-2, with D maybe TRBD2 (6 bases). CDR3 length equals 12 residues. Germline V gene lookup returns CDR1 SGHTA and CDR2 FQGNSA. Trimming took off 8 bases at V and 6 bases at J, with 12 bases between the two ends. Here the CDR3 reads CASGRAGDTQYF. The CDR3 coding sequence is TGTGCCAGCGGGCGGGCGGGGGATACGCAGTATTTT.

This rearrangement joins TRBV7-8 to TRBJ2-7; D not resolved. V lost 5 bases and J 2 bases, leaving 10 bases between the germline ends. There are 13 residues in the CDR3. In germline, CDR1 is SGHVS, CDR2 FQNEAQ. CDR3 nucleotides: TGTGCCAGCAGCCCTTCGAGCCCCTACGAGCAGTACTTC. Amino acid sequence: CASSPSSPYEQYF.

The chain carries TRBV9 and TRBJ2-5, with 11 bases matching TRBD2. Germline-derived CDR1 and CDR2 are SGDLS and YYNGEE. The CDR3 is 13 residues long. Trimming at V came to 4 bases and at J to 7 bases, leaving 3 bases not matched to a gene. CDR3 DNA sequence: TGTGCCAGCAGCCTCGGACTAGCGGGGACCCAGTACTTC. Its protein product is CASSLGLAGTQYF.

This rearrangement joins TRBV2 to TRBJ2-3, with D uncertain. The CDR3 length is 12 residues. Between the trimmed V and J ends, which lost 6 bases and 6 bases, there was a span of 10 bases. From germline, CDR1 is SNHLY and CDR2 FYNNEI. The CDR3 DNA reads TGTGCCAGCAGAAATACGGTGGATACGCAGTATTTT. Residues: CASRNTVDTQYF.

The chain carries TRBV19 and TRBJ2-1; TRBD2 matches 9 bases. The CDR3 is made up of 14 amino acids. With V trimmed by 5 bases and J by 3 bases, 2 bases remained unmatched. CDR1 is LNHDA, CDR2 SQIVND, per germline (reference sequence). The CDR3 DNA follows: TGTGCCAGTAGTCCTAGCGGGATCTACAATGAGCAGTTCTTC. As protein: CASSPSGIYNEQFF.

This chain links TRBV2 with TRBJ1-4, with 10 bases matching TRBD1. Germline V gene lookup returns CDR1 SNHLY and CDR2 FYNNEI. The V and J ends lost 10 bases and 5 bases, in that order; junction bases with no gene match: 10. This CDR3 is 15 amino acids long. CDR3 nucleotide sequence: TGTGCCAACAGGCCCGGGACAGGGGAGAATGAAAAACTGTTTTTT. Protein: CANRPGTGENEKLFF.